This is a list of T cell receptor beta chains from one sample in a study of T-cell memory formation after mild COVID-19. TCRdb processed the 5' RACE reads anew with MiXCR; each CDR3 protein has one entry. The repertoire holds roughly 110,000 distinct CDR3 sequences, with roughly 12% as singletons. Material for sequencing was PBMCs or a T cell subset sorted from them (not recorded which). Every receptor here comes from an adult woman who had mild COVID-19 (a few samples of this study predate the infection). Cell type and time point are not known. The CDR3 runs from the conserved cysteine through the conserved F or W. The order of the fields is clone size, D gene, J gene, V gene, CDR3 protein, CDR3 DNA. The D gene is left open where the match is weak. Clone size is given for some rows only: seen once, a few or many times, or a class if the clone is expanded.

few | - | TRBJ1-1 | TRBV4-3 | CASSQAQGFTEAFF | TGCGCCAGCAGCCAAGCGCAGGGCTTCACTGAAGCTTTCTTT
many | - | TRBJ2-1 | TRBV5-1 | CASSLTEYNEQFF | TGCGCCAGCAGCTTGACAGAGTACAATGAGCAGTTCTTC
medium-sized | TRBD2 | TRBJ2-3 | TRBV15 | CATSRDRLAAATDTQYF | TGTGCCACCAGCAGAGATCGACTAGCGGCGGCAACAGATACGCAGTATTTT
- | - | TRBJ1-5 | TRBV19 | CASTPAGAESNQPQHF | TGTGCCAGTACTCCCGCAGGGGCCGAAAGCAATCAGCCCCAGCATTTT
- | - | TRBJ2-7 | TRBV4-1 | CASSQGLGGSEQYF | TGCGCCAGCAGCCAAGGTCTCGGGGGTTCCGAGCAGTACTTC
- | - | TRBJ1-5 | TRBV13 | CASSFSRGGQPQHF | TGTGCCAGCAGCTTCTCCAGGGGCGGTCAGCCCCAGCATTTT
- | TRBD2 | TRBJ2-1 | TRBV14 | CASSPPSGIYNEQFF | TGTGCCAGCAGCCCTCCTAGCGGGATCTACAATGAGCAGTTCTTC
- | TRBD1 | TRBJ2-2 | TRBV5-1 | CASSPDRASNTGELFF | TGCGCCAGCAGCCCTGACAGGGCCTCGAACACCGGGGAGCTGTTTTTT
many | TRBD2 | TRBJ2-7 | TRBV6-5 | CASSYSSSGGTLGEQYF | TGTGCCAGCAGTTACTCTTCTAGCGGAGGTACTTTAGGGGAGCAGTACTTC
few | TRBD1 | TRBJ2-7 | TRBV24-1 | CATSAPGTGVYEQYF | TGTGCCACCAGTGCCCCCGGGACAGGGGTTTACGAGCAGTACTTC
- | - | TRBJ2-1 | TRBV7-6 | CASSSQASSYNEQFF | TGTGCCAGCAGCTCCCAGGCCAGCTCCTACAATGAGCAGTTCTTC
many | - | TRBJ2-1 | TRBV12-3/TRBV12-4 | CASSLVGAYNEQFF | TGTGCCAGCAGTTTGGTAGGGGCCTACAATGAGCAGTTCTTC
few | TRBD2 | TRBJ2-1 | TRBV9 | CASSPHSGLAGGGDNEQFF | TGTGCCAGCAGCCCGCACTCCGGACTAGCGGGGGGAGGGGACAATGAGCAGTTCTTC
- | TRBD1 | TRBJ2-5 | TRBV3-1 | CASSQEGTGSHEETQYF | TGTGCCAGCAGCCAGGAGGGGACAGGGTCCCACGAAGAGACCCAGTACTTC
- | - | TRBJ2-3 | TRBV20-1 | CSALVMYTDTQYF | TGCAGTGCATTGGTGATGTACACAGATACGCAGTATTTT
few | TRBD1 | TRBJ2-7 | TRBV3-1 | CASSQEHGTGSYEQYF | TGTGCCAGCAGCCAAGAGCATGGGACAGGGTCCTACGAGCAGTACTTC
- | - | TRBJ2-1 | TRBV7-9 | CASSQGAGLSEQFF | TGTGCCAGCAGCCAAGGGGCAGGATTGAGTGAGCAGTTCTTC
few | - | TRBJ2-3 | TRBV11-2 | CASSLWGGTIDTQYF | TGTGCCAGCAGCTTGTGGGGTGGGACCATCGACACGCAGTATTTT
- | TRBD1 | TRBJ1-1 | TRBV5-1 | CASSYVQGANTEAFF | TGCGCCAGCAGCTACGTACAGGGGGCAAACACTGAAGCTTTCTTT
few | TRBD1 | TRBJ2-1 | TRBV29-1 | CSVEGQGRDNEQFF | TGCAGCGTTGAAGGACAGGGAAGGGACAATGAGCAGTTCTTC
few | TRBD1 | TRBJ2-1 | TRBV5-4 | CASSLVTGWNHEQFF | TGTGCCAGCAGCTTGGTGACAGGGTGGAACCATGAGCAGTTCTTC
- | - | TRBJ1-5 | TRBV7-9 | CASSLETEPYQPQHF | TGTGCCAGCAGCTTAGAGACAGAGCCCTATCAGCCCCAGCATTTT
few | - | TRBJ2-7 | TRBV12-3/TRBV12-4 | CASSFLPPQGYEQYF | TGTGCCAGCAGTTTTCTTCCCCCGCAGGGGTACGAGCAGTACTTC
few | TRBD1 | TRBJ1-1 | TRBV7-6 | CASSLGWDRMNTEAFF | TGTGCCAGCAGCTTGGGTTGGGACAGGATGAACACTGAAGCTTTCTTT
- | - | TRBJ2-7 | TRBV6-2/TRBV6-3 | CASSLVERLSYEQYF | TGTGCCAGCAGTTTAGTGGAGAGGTTATCCTACGAGCAGTACTTC
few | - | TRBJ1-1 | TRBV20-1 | CSARESGGHTEAFF | TGCAGTGCTAGAGAATCGGGGGGGCATACTGAAGCTTTCTTT
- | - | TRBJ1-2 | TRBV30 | CAWSAQGGYGYTF | TGTGCCTGGAGTGCACAGGGAGGCTATGGCTACACCTTC
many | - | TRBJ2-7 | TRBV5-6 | CASSLANSYEQYF | TGTGCCAGCAGCTTGGCTAACAGCTACGAGCAGTACTTC
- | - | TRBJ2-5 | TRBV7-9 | CASSKTPLKETQYF | TGTGCCAGCAGCAAGACCCCTCTCAAGGAGACCCAGTACTTC
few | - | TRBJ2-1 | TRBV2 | CASSEALTRDNEQFF | TGTGCCAGCAGTGAAGCATTGACACGAGACAATGAGCAGTTCTTC
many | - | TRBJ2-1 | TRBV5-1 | CASSLEAGGSYNEQFF | TGCGCCAGCAGCTTGGAGGCAGGAGGCTCCTACAATGAGCAGTTCTTC
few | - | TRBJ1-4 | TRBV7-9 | CASSLSGEMNEKLFF | TGTGCCAGCAGCTTATCTGGGGAGATGAATGAAAAACTGTTTTTT